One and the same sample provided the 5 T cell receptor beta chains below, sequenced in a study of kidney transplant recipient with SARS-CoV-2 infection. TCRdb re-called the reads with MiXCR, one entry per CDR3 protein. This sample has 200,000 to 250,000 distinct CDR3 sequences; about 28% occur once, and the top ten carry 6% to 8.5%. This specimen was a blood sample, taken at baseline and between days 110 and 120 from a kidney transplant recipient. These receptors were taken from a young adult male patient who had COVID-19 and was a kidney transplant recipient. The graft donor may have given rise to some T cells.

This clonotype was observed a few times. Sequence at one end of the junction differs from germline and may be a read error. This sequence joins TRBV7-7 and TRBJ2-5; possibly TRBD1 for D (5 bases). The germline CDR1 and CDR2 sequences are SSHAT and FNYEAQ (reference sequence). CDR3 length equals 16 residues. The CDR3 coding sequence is TGTGCTAGCAGCTTAGGGGCTGCCGCCATTCAAGAGACCCAGTACTTC. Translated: CASSLGAAAIQETQYF.

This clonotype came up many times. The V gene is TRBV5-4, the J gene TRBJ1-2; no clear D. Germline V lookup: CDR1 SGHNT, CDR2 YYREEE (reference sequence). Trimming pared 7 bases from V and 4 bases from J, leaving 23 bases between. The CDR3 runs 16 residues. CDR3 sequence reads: CASLFDVPGKTYGYTF. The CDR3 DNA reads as TGTGCCAGCTTGTTCGACGTACCAGGAAAGACCTATGGCTACACCTTC.

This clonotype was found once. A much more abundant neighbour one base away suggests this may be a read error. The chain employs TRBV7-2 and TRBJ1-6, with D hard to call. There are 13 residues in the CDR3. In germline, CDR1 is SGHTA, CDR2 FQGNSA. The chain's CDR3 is CANSKAYNPPLHF. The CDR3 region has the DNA TGTGCCAATTCGAAGGCGTATAATCCACCCCTCCACTTT.

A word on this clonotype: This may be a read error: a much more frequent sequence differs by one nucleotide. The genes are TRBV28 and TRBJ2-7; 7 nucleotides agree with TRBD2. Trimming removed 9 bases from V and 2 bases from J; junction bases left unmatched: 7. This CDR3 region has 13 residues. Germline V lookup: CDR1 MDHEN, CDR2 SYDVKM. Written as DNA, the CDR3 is TGTGCCAGTAGACTAGCTGAAACCTACGAGCAGTACTTC. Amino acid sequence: CASRLAETYEQYF.

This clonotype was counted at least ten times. DNA of the CDR3: TGTGCCAGCAGTTACTCTAGCTCCTATAATTCACCCCTCCACTTT. This codes for CASSYSSSYNSPLHF. The genes are TRBV6-6 and TRBJ1-6; D gene unclear. The CDR3 runs to 15 residues. With 0 bases removed from V and 0 bases from J, the gap between germline ends came to 3 bases. Germline V CDR1 and CDR2: MNHNY, SVGAGI (reference sequence).